This T cell receptor beta chain originates from a study of blood T cells in healthy people across ages. Study results and caveats: The lack of PBMC sorting stopped any conclusive naive versus antigen-experienced comparison.

Extracted total RNA amounted to at least 5.5 micrograms for each sample. Turning to this clonotype: Its antigen is unknown.

CDR3 size: 17 residues. CDR1 is DFQATT, CDR2 SNEGSKA, per germline (reference sequence). The V and J ends lost 6 bases and 2 bases, in that order; junction bases with no gene match: 12. The authors ran a second PCR of about 6 to 12 cycles using a sample-barcoded 5' primer and a J-beta primer mix. Each cDNA was tagged by a template-switch adaptor containing 12 random nucleotides. In TCRdb, the 5' RACE reads were re-called with MiXCR into one record per CDR3 protein. The data hold about 400,000 distinct CDR3 sequences, with 45% to 60% observed a single time. What was sequenced was blood. The V and J genes are TRBV20-1 and TRBJ2-1, with TRBD2 matching over 11 bases. The origin of this receptor is a man aged 55 to 69 in good health. Here the CDR3 DNA reads TGCAGTGCCAGGGAGGGGCTAGCGGGGGGACCCTACAATGAGCAGTTCTTC. Translation: CSAREGLAGGPYNEQFF.